A single sample gave rise to the 31 T cell receptor beta chains below, sequenced in a study of radiation and T cells in renal cell carcinoma. TCRdb keeps only in-frame clones here, not all; method: immunoSEQ multiplex PCR. The data contain 9,100 or so clones, less than 70% of them singletons. The treatment was: treatment-naive control, cytoreductive nephrectomy. The specimen was tumor tissue, collected from a patient whose treatment was nephrectomy without radiotherapy. These TCRs come from a man between 60 and 75 years old with renal cell carcinoma.

The chain uses TRBV6-6 and TRBJ1-1; D unresolved. The CDR3 is made up of 14 amino acids. Trimming took 0 bases from V and 3 from J, leaving 8 bases between them. CDR1 and CDR2 from the germline V gene are MNHNY and SVGAGI (reference sequence). The CDR3 reads CASSYSGTHTEAFF. In DNA, the CDR3 is TGTGCCAGCAGTTACTCCGGCACGCACACTGAAGCTTTCTTT.

The chain is built from TRBV25-1 and TRBJ1-6; 8 bases agree with TRBD1. The junction had 3 bases not matched to a gene; V was cut back by 4 bases and J by 7 bases. This CDR3 has 14 amino acids. CDR1 is MGHDK, CDR2 SYGVNS, per germline. The CDR3 sequence is CASSGWTGNSPLHF. In nucleotides, the CDR3 is TGTGCCAGCAGTGGGTGGACAGGGAATTCACCCCTCCACTTT.

The chain joins TRBV7-2 to TRBJ2-5; TRBD1 might be the D (5 bases). There are 15 residues in the CDR3. Per the germline V gene, CDR1 is SGHTA and CDR2 is FQGNSA. V was trimmed by 5 bases and J by 2 bases, leaving 15 bases between them. In DNA form, the CDR3 reads TGTGCCAGCAGCCTAGGGGCGGCACTTCAAGAGACCCAGTACTTC. Protein: CASSLGAALQETQYF. The full variable domain, completed using reference TRBV7-2 and TRBJ2-5, is GAGVSQSPSNKVTEKGKDVELRCDPISGHTALYWYRQSLGQGLEFLIYFQGNSAPDKSGLPSDRFSAERTGGSVSTLTIQRTQQEDSAVYLCASSLGAALQETQYFGPGTRLLVL.

This clone has a single count. The chain carries TRBV18 and TRBJ2-1, with D possibly called TRBD1 or TRBD2 (5 bases each). Trimming took off 2 bases at V and 5 bases at J, with 7 bases between the two ends. CDR3 length: 13 residues. From germline, CDR1 is KGHSH and CDR2 LQKENI. The CDR3 DNA follows: TGTGCCAGCTCACCAGGGACGGACAATGAGCAGTTCTTC. This sequence encodes CASSPGTDNEQFF.

The chain couples TRBV6-5 to TRBJ1-1; D gene ambiguous. With 0 bases removed from V and 11 bases from J, the gap between germline ends came to 19 bases. The CDR3 consists of 15 residues. Germline CDR1 MNHEY, CDR2 SVGAGI. CDR3 sequence: CASSYSKGLGSGAFF. CDR3 coding DNA: TGTGCCAGCAGTTACTCGAAGGGTCTAGGGAGTGGGGCTTTCTTT.

V gene TRBV5-6 combines with J gene TRBJ1-6; D might be TRBD1 (5 bases). V gave up 6 bases and J gave up 8 bases, with 9 bases separating them. This CDR3 comprises 12 residues. Germline values: CDR1 SGHDT, CDR2 YYEEEE. CDR3 in amino acids: CASNFRDSPLHF. CDR3 in DNA: TGTGCCAGCAATTTCAGGGATTCACCCCTCCACTTT.

This sequence joins TRBV4-2 and TRBJ1-2; D uncertain. V gave up 4 bases and J gave up 7 bases, with 16 bases separating them. Per germline, CDR1 LGHNA and CDR2 YNFKEQ. The CDR3 has 14 residues. CDR3 DNA: TGTGCCAGCAGCCCCCCCGGAATGCTGGGTGGCTACACCTTC. It yields the protein CASSPPGMLGGYTF.

The chain couples TRBV28 to TRBJ2-2, with TRBD2 matching 12 bases. Germline trimming cut 4 bases from V and 7 bases from J; bases unmatched to any gene: 10. The CDR3 contains 17 residues. Per germline, CDR1 MDHEN and CDR2 SYDVKM. Here the CDR3 reads CASSSPLAGGPGGELFF. The CDR3 DNA sequence: TGTGCCAGCAGTTCACCGCTAGCGGGAGGGCCGGGCGGGGAGCTGTTTTTT. The full variable domain, completed using reference TRBV28 and TRBJ2-2, is DVKVTQSSRYLVKRTGEKVFLECVQDMDHENMFWYRQDPGLGLRLIYFSYDVKMKEKGDIPEGYSVSREKKERFSLILESASTNQTSMYLCASSSPLAGGPGGELFFGEGSRLTVL.

The chain combines TRBV5-1 with TRBJ2-4; 10 nucleotides agree with TRBD2. Germline CDR1 SGHRS, CDR2 YFSETQ. The junction had 14 bases not matched to a gene; V was cut back by 0 bases and J by 5 bases. CDR3 length: 19 amino acids. CDR3 in amino acids: CASSLEGLAAKRSQNIQYF. In DNA, the CDR3 is TGCGCCAGCAGCTTGGAAGGACTAGCGGCCAAACGGTCCCAAAACATTCAGTACTTC.

The rearrangement links TRBV19 to TRBJ2-7; TRBD1 matches 9 bases. CDR1 and CDR2 from the germline V gene are LNHDA and SQIVND (reference sequence). V trimming: 5 bases; J trimming: 5 bases; junction bases outside the gene matches: 4. The CDR3 has 13 amino acids. The DNA of the CDR3 is TGTGCCAGTAGTCGGGACAGGGCCAACGAGCAGTACTTC. Residues: CASSRDRANEQYF.

V and J are TRBV29-1 and TRBJ2-5; D remains unclear. Trimming shortened V by 4 bases and J by 4 bases, and 16 bases separated the two germline ends. Per germline, CDR1 SQVTM and CDR2 ANQGSEA. CDR3 length: 14 residues. The CDR3 DNA reads as TGCAGCGTTGTAAGAACCTCTACCCTAGAGACCCAGTACTTC. As protein: CSVVRTSTLETQYF. The full variable domain, in which reference TRBV29-1 and TRBJ2-5 provide the parts outside the CDR3, is SAVISQKPSRDICQRGTSLTIQCQVDSQVTMMFWYRQQPGQSLTLIATANQGSEATYESGFVIDKFPISRPNLTFSTLTVSNMSPEDSSIYLCSVVRTSTLETQYFGPGTRLLVL.

The chain joins TRBV28 to TRBJ2-1; TRBD2 aligns across 7 bases. The CDR3 is made up of 16 amino acids. Trimming took 5 bases from V and 3 from J; bases not matched to a gene: 10. Germline CDR1 MDHEN, CDR2 SYDVKM. CDR3 in DNA: TGTGCCAGCAGTAGGCTGGGGGAGGGCCTCTACAATGAGCAGTTCTTC. Translation: CASSRLGEGLYNEQFF.

The chain recombines TRBV27 with TRBJ2-7; tentatively, D is TRBD1 (5 bases). The length of the CDR3 is 13 residues. Trimming left V 0 bases short and J 5 bases short, with 8 bases between. Germline V gene data show CDR1 as MNHEY and CDR2 as SMNVEV (reference sequence). The CDR3 is CASSLSQGNEQYF. CDR3 nucleotide sequence: TGTGCCAGCAGTTTATCTCAGGGCAACGAGCAGTACTTC.

In its sample, this clone was seen a few times. V and J are TRBV5-1 and TRBJ2-3; 12 bases are shared with TRBD2. The CDR3 is 17 amino acids. V lost 3 bases, J lost 4 bases, and 9 bases stayed unmatched. CDR1 SGHRS and CDR2 YFSETQ come from the germline V gene. CDR3 region: CASSSGLAGPGPDTQYF. For the CDR3, the DNA is TGCGCCAGCAGCTCGGGACTAGCGGGCCCTGGGCCAGATACGCAGTATTTT.

The chain combines TRBV5-4 with TRBJ2-3; 11 bases map to TRBD2. CDR1 and CDR2 (germline): SGHNT, YYREEE (reference sequence). V gave up 3 bases and J gave up 3 bases; unmatched junction bases: 3. There are 15 residues in the CDR3. The chain's CDR3 is CASSSLAGETDTQYF. CDR3 nucleotide sequence: TGTGCCAGCAGCTCACTAGCGGGGGAAACAGATACGCAGTATTTT.

The gene calls are TRBV28 and TRBJ2-7, with 9 bases matching TRBD2. Per germline, CDR1 MDHEN and CDR2 SYDVKM. The V gene end was trimmed by 4 bases and the J gene end by 6 bases; junction bases not matched to a gene: 10. This CDR3 contains 15 residues. CDR3 nucleotides: TGTGCCAGCAGTTCCCCTGCGGGAGGGGGAAGCGAGCAGTACTTC. This gives the protein CASSSPAGGGSEQYF.

The table lists this clone with a count of one. CDR3: CASTAQGGYTDTQYF. In nucleotides, the CDR3 is TGTGCCAGCACGGCTCAGGGGGGGTACACAGATACGCAGTATTTT. V is TRBV28 and J is TRBJ2-3, with D possibly called TRBD1 or TRBD2 (7 bases each). This CDR3 contains 15 residues. Germline V gives CDR1 MDHEN, CDR2 SYDVKM. V gave up 7 bases and J gave up 2 bases, with 16 bases separating them.

The chain recombines TRBV6-5 with TRBJ2-1, with D tentatively TRBD1 (5 bases). The germline V gene encodes CDR1 MNHEY and CDR2 SVGAGI. The CDR3 has 15 amino acids. Between the trimmed V and J ends, which lost 2 bases and 4 bases, there was a span of 12 bases. The CDR3 region has the DNA TGTGCCAGCAGTTACGGGGCTCCTGGTTACAATGAGCAGTTCTTC. Translated: CASSYGAPGYNEQFF.

The chain is built from TRBV7-9 and TRBJ2-4, with D perhaps TRBD1 or TRBD2 (5 bases each). Trimming stripped 5 bases from V and 0 bases from J, with 20 bases between. The CDR3 has 18 residues. Looked up from germline, CDR1 is SEHNR and CDR2 is FQNEAQ (reference sequence). CDR3 in DNA: TGTGCCAGCAGCAAGTTCCTCGGGACGGCTGTAGCCAAAAACATTCAGTACTTC. Amino acids: CASSKFLGTAVAKNIQYF.

The chain joins TRBV5-6 to TRBJ1-6; D remains ambiguous. V dropped 4 bases and J dropped 14 bases, with 19 bases sitting between them. Germline V gene lookup returns CDR1 SGHDT and CDR2 YYEEEE. The length of the CDR3 is 14 residues. DNA for the CDR3: TGTGCCAGCAGCCCCCGGGCCCAGGAAACAGCCCTCCACTTT. This translates into CASSPRAQETALHF.

This sequence joins TRBV11-3 and TRBJ1-2; 7 nucleotides match TRBD1. The CDR3 is 14 amino acids. The V gene's germline CDR1 is SGHNT and CDR2 YENEEA. The V and J ends lost 3 bases and 4 bases, in that order; junction bases with no gene match: 5. CDR3 residues: CASSLDRPGYGYTF. The CDR3 DNA sequence: TGTGCCAGCAGCTTGGACAGGCCAGGCTATGGCTACACCTTC.

The CDR3 coding sequence is TGTGCCAGCAGCCCCGGACTAGCCGAGTATTTT. Its protein product is CASSPGLAEYF. The chain has TRBV7-2 and TRBJ2-3; 8 positions match TRBD2. The CDR3 sequence is 11 residues long. J lost 13 bases, V lost 5 bases, and 5 bases had no gene match. The germline CDR1 and CDR2 sequences are SGHTA and FQGNSA.

The CDR3 loop is CASSHLGLRDQNTGELFF. DNA of the CDR3: TGCGCCAGCAGTCATCTGGGGCTGCGGGATCAAAACACCGGGGAGCTGTTTTTT. V usage is TRBV23-1 and J usage is TRBJ2-2; weak D call: TRBD2 (6 bases). TRBV23-1 is treated as an ORF (open reading frame) with a function not yet certain. The CDR3 is 18 residues long. V was trimmed by 3 bases and J by 2 bases, leaving 19 bases between them.

The V call is TRBV6-1, the J call TRBJ1-5, with 9 bases matching TRBD1. The CDR3 has 15 residues. Germline V gene data show CDR1 as MNHNS and CDR2 as SASEGT. J gave up 6 bases and V 2 bases, and 5 bases lay outside the gene matches. This chain's CDR3 is CASSERGQGGQPQHF. The CDR3 DNA reads as TGTGCCAGCAGTGAAAGGGGACAGGGAGGTCAGCCCCAGCATTTT.

The chain couples TRBV11-2 to TRBJ2-2; maybe TRBD2 (6 bases). V shed 1 base and J shed 8 bases, with 17 bases lying between them. This CDR3 is 16 amino acids long. The germline CDR1 and CDR2 sequences are SGHAT and FQNNGV. The CDR3 DNA reads as TGTGCCAGCAGCTTAGGGAGGGGAACCATTAAAGGGGAGCTGTTTTTT. Amino acids: CASSLGRGTIKGELFF.

This chain links TRBV7-8 with TRBJ2-7; D possibly corresponds to TRBD2 (5 bases). Germline CDR1 reads SGHVS; CDR2 reads FQNEAQ. This CDR3 has 13 residues. The V end was cut by 1 base, the J end by 12 bases, with 16 bases between. CDR3 DNA sequence: TGTGCCAGCAGCTTAGAATCATACGGAGGAAGGTACTTC. It encodes CASSLESYGGRYF.

This clone has only one observation. This sequence joins TRBV5-1 and TRBJ2-1; D gene unclear. CDR1 SGHRS and CDR2 YFSETQ come from the germline V gene. This CDR3 comprises 15 residues. V shed 0 bases and J shed 0 bases, with 7 bases lying between them. The DNA of the CDR3 is TGCGCCAGCAGCTTGGCGTCAGCCTCCTACAATGAGCAGTTCTTC. Its protein is CASSLASASYNEQFF.

The chain has TRBV13 and TRBJ2-2, with a tentative D call TRBD2 (5 bases). Germline V gene sequence: CDR1 PRHDT, CDR2 FYEKMQ (reference sequence). CDR3 length: 14 residues. V lost 6 bases and J 7 bases, leaving 15 bases between the germline ends. CDR3 nucleotides: TGTGCCAGCAGTCCGAACCCCGAGGGCGGGGAGCTGTTTTTT. It is translated as CASSPNPEGGELFF.

V and J are TRBV6-1 and TRBJ2-7; D call uncertain. V was pared by 0 bases and J by 4 bases, with 4 bases between. Per germline, CDR1 MNHNS and CDR2 SASEGT. This CDR3 is built from 12 residues. CDR3: CASSEARYEQYF. The CDR3, as DNA: TGTGCCAGCAGTGAAGCGAGGTACGAGCAGTACTTC.

The V gene is TRBV28, the J gene TRBJ2-7; TRBD2 agrees at 10 bases. The CDR3 loop spans 16 amino acids. Germline V CDR1 and CDR2: MDHEN, SYDVKM. J gave up 9 bases and V 5 bases, and 16 bases lay outside the gene matches. Here the CDR3 reads CASSISSGGPPGVQYF. CDR3 nucleotides: TGTGCCAGCAGTATATCTAGCGGGGGCCCCCCGGGGGTGCAGTACTTC.

The CDR3 coding sequence is TGTGCCTGGGGTTGGGGTGGATCTCGCGAGCAGTACTTC. Protein: CAWGWGGSREQYF. The chain uses TRBV30 and TRBJ2-7, with D uncertain. This CDR3 region has 13 residues. Trimming pared 5 bases from V and 6 bases from J, leaving 17 bases between. Germline V lookup: CDR1 GTSNPN, CDR2 SVGIG (reference sequence).